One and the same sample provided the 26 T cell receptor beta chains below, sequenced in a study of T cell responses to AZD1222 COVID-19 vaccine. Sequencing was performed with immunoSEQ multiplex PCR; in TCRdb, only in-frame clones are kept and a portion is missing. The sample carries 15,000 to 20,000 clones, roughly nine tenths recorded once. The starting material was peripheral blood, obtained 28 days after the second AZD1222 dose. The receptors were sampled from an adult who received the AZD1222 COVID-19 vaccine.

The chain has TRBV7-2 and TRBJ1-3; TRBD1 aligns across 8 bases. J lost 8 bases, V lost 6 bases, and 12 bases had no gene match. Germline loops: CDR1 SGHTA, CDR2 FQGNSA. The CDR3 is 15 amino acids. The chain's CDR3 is CASSFPGQASDTIYF. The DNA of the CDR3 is TGTGCCAGCAGTTTTCCGGGACAGGCTTCGGACACCATATATTTT.

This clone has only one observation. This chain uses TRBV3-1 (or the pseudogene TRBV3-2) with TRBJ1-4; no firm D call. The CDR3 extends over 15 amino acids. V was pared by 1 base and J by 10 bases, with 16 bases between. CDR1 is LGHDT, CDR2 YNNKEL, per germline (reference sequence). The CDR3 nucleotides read TGTGCCAGCAGCCAAGGTCTTCCTTCGCCCGGAAAACTGTTTTTT. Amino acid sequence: CASSQGLPSPGKLFF.

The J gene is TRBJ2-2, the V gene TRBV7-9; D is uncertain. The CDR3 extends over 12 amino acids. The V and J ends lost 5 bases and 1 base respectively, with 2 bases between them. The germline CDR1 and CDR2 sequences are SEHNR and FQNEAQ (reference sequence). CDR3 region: CASSGNTGELFF. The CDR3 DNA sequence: TGTGCCAGCAGCGGGAACACCGGGGAGCTGTTTTTT.

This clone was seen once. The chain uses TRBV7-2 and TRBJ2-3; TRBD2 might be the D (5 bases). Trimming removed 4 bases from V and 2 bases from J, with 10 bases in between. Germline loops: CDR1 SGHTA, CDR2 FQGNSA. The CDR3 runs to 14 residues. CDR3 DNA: TGTGCCAGCAGCTCCCGGGGTATCACAGATACGCAGTATTTT. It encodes CASSSRGITDTQYF.

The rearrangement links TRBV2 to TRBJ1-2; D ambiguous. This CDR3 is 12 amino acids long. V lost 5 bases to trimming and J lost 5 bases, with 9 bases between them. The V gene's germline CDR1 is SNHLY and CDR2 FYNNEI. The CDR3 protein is CASSRTGYGYTF. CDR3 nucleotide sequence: TGTGCCAGCAGTAGGACGGGGTATGGCTACACCTTC.

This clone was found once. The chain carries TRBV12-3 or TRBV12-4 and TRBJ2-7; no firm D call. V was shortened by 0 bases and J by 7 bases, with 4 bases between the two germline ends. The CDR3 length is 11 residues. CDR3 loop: CASSLAGEQYV. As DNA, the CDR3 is TGTGCCAGCAGTTTAGCTGGGGAGCAGTACGTC.

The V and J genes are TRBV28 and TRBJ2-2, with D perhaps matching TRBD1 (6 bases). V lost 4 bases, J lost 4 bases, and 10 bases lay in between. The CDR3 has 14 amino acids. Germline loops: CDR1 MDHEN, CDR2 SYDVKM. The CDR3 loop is CASSSGAATGELFF. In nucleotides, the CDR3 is TGTGCCAGCAGTTCAGGGGCAGCCACCGGGGAGCTGTTTTTT. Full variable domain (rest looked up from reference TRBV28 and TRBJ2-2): DVKVTQSSRYLVKRTGEKVFLECVQDMDHENMFWYRQDPGLGLRLIYFSYDVKMKEKGDIPEGYSVSREKKERFSLILESASTNQTSMYLCASSSGAATGELFFGEGSRLTVL.

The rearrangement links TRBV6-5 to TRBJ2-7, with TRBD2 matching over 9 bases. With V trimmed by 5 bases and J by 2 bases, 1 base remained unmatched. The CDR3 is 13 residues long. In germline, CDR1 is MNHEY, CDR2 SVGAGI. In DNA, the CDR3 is TGTGCCAGCAGTCTAGCGGGGACCTACGAGCAGTACTTC. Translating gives CASSLAGTYEQYF.

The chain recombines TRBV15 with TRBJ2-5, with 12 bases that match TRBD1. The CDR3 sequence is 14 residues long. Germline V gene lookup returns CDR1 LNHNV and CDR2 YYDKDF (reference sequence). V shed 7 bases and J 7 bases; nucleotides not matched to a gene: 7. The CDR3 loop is CATKGTGGDATQYF. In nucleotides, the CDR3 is TGTGCCACCAAGGGGACAGGGGGCGACGCGACCCAGTACTTC.

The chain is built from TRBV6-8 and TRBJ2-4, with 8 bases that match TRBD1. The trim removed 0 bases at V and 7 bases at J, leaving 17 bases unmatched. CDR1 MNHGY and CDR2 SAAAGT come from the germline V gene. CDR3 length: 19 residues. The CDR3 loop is CASSYSPNPRGPFRNIQYF. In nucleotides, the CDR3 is TGTGCCAGCAGTTACTCCCCGAACCCCAGGGGGCCGTTTCGCAACATTCAGTACTTC.

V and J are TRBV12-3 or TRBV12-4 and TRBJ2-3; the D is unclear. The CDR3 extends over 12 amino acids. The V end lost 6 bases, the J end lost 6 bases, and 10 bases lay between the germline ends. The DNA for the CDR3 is TGTGCCAGCAGGTCCTCGGCGGATACGCAGTATTTT. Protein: CASRSSADTQYF.

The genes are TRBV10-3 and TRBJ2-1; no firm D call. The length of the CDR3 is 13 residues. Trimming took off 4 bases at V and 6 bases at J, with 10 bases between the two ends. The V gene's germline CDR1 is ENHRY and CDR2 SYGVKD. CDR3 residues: CAISGKVANEQFF. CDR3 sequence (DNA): TGTGCCATCAGTGGGAAGGTCGCCAATGAGCAGTTCTTC.

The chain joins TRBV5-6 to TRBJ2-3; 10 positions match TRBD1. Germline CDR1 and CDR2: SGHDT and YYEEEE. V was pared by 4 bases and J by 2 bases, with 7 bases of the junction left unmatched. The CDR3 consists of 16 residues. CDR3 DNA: TGTGCCAGCAGCACCCGGGACAGGGGTAACACAGATACGCAGTATTTT. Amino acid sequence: CASSTRDRGNTDTQYF.

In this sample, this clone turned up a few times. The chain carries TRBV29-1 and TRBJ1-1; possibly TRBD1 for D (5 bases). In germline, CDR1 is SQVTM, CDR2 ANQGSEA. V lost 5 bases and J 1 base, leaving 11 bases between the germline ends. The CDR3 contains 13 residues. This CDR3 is CSVRKDRNTEAFF. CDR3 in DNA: TGCAGCGTTCGAAAAGACAGGAACACTGAAGCTTTCTTT.

The CDR3 loop is CASSVTAAEQYV. CDR3 DNA sequence: TGCGCCAGCAGTGTGACAGCGGCCGAGCAGTACGTC. The chain is built from TRBV10-2 and TRBJ2-7; D may match TRBD1 or TRBD2 (5 bases each). V was shortened by 4 bases and J by 6 bases, with 10 bases between the two germline ends. The CDR3 extends over 12 amino acids. Germline V gives CDR1 WSHSY, CDR2 SAAADI.

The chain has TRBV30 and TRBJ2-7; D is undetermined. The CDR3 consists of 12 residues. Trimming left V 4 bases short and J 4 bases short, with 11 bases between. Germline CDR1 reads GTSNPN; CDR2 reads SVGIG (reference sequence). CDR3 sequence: CAWNERSYEQYF. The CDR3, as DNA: TGTGCCTGGAATGAGCGTTCTTACGAGCAGTACTTC. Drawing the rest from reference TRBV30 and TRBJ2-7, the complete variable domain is SQTIHQWPATLVQPVGSPLSLECTVEGTSNPNLYWYRQAAGRGLQLLFYSVGIGQISSEVPQNLSASRPQDRQFILSSKKLLLSDSGFYLCAWNERSYEQYFGPGTRLTVT.

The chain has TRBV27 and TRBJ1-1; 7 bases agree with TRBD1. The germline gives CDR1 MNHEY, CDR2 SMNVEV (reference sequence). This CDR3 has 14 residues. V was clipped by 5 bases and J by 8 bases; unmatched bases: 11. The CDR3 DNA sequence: TGTGCCAGCAGTCCTACAGGGGAGGTCAGGGAAGCTTTCTTT. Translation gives CASSPTGEVREAFF.

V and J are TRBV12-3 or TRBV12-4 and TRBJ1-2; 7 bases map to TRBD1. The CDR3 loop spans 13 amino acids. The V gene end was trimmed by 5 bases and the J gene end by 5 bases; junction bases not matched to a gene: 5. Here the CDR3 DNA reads TGTGCCAGCAGTCCGGGACAGAGTTATGGCTACACCTTC. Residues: CASSPGQSYGYTF.

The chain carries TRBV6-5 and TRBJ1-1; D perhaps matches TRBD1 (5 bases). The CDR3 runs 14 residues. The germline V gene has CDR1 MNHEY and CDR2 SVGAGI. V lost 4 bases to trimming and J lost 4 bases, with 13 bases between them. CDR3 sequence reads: CASSLFQGSTEAFF. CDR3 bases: TGTGCCAGCAGTTTGTTTCAGGGTTCCACTGAAGCTTTCTTT.

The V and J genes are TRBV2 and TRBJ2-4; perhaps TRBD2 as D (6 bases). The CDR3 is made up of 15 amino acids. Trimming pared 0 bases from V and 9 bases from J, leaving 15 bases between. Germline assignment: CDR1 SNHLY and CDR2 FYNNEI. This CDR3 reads CASSEAVRGYIIQYF. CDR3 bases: TGTGCCAGCAGTGAAGCTGTGCGGGGCTATATCATTCAGTACTTC.

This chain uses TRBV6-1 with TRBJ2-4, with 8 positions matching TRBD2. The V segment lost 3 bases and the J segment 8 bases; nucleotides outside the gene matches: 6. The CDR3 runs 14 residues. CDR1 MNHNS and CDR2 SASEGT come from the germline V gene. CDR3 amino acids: CASSDTTGGDIQYF. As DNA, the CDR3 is TGTGCCAGCAGTGATACGACCGGGGGGGACATTCAGTACTTC.

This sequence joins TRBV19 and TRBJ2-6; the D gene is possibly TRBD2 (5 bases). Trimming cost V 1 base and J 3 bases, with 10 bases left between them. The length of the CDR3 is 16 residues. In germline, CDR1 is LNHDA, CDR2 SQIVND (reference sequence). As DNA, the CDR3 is TGTGCCAGTAGTATAGGTGGAGGCGGTGGGGCCAACGTCCTGACTTTC. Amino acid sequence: CASSIGGGGGANVLTF.

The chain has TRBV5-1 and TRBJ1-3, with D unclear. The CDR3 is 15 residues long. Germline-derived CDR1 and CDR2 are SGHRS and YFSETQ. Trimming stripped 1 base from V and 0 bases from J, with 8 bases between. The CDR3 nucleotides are TGCGCCAGCAGCTTGTTTGCCAGCTCTGGAAACACCATATATTTT. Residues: CASSLFASSGNTIYF.

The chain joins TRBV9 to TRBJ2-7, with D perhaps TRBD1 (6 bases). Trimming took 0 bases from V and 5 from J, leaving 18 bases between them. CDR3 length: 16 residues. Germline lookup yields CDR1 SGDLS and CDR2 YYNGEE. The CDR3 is CASSVGAGESRDEQYF. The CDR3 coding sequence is TGTGCCAGCAGCGTAGGAGCAGGGGAGAGTAGGGACGAGCAGTACTTC. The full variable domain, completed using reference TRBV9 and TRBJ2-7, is DSGVTQTPKHLITATGQRVTLRCSPRSGDLSVYWYQQSLDQGLQFLIQYYNGEERAKGNILERFSAQQFPDLHSELNLSSLELGDSALYFCASSVGAGESRDEQYFGPGTRLTVT.

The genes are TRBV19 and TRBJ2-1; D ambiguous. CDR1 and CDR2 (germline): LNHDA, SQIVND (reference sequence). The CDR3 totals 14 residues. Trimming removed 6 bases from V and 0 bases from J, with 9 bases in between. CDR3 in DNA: TGTGCCAGTAGAAACTTCGGCTCCTACAATGAGCAGTTCTTC. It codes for CASRNFGSYNEQFF.

CDR3 nucleotide sequence: TGTGCCAGCAGTAACCCCGGGCGGGATAGCTCCTACGAGCAGTACTTC. Protein product: CASSNPGRDSSYEQYF. This chain uses TRBV6-2 or TRBV6-3 with TRBJ2-7; tentative D call: TRBD2 (6 bases). V was pared by 5 bases and J by 0 bases, with 17 bases between. The CDR3 covers 16 residues. Germline V CDR1 and CDR2: MNHEY, SVGEGT.